This T cell receptor (beta chain) stems from a study of response to subunit inactivated influenza vaccine. In TCRdb, the RT-PCR reads were re-called with MiXCR into one record per CDR3 protein. This sample has about 540,000 distinct CDR3 sequences, with approximately 24% found just once. The germline gives CDR1 SGHTA, CDR2 FQGNSA. Between the trimmed V and J ends, which lost 8 bases and 1 base, there was a span of 14 bases. The CDR3 is made up of 14 amino acids. General observations from the study: Each seasonal flu vaccination may recruit only limited new T cells, authors suggested.

Worth noting for this clonotype: The antigen remains unidentified. A read error may be the cause here, since a much bigger clone is one base away.

The sample also formed part of further work on T cells expressing NK-cell markers. In that study: 5'RACE template switching with UMIs generated TCR beta cDNA.

The specimen comprised CD4+ T cells sorted from PBMCs, sampled 12 days after vaccination. This clonotype was obtained from a middle-aged man who received an inactivated influenza vaccine. V is TRBV7-2 and J is TRBJ1-2; D is uncertain. The chain's CDR3 is CASWYPPVNYGYTF. CDR3 bases: TGTGCCAGCTGGTACCCCCCAGTTAACTATGGCTACACCTTC.